This is a list of T cell receptor beta chains from one sample in a study of spatial heterogeneity in lung cancer. TCRdb re-called the 5' RACE reads through MiXCR, storing one row per CDR3 protein. The sample shows about 100,000 distinct CDR3 sequences, approximately 4.7% of them seen only once. Sequences were derived from lung tumor tissue, sampled at surgery. Receptor source: a male donor with early-stage non-small cell lung cancer. The CDR3 runs from the conserved cysteine through the conserved F or W. A D gene is named only where the DNA matches it firmly. Clone size, where shown, is once, few, many, or a class for clones that have expanded.

J: TRBJ1-4
D: NA
size: many
V: TRBV25-1
DNA: TGTGCCAGCAGTGAAACGGGGAGAGAAGTCGGGCTGTTTTTT
CDR3: CASSETGREVGLFF

J: TRBJ2-5
D: TRBD1
size: many
V: TRBV5-4
DNA: TGTGCCAGCAGCGAAACCGACAGGGAAGAGACCCAGTACTTC
CDR3: CASSETDREETQYF

J: TRBJ2-1
D: NA
size: many
V: TRBV20-1
DNA: TGCAGTGCTAGAAGCAATGAGCAGTTCTTC
CDR3: CSARSNEQFF

J: TRBJ2-6
D: NA
size: many
V: TRBV3-1
DNA: TGTGCCAGCAGCCAAGGAGGTAACTCTGGGGCCAACGTCCTGACTTTC
CDR3: CASSQGGNSGANVLTF

J: TRBJ2-2
D: NA
size: many
V: TRBV29-1
DNA: TGCAGCGTCCTGAACACCGGGGAGCTGTTTTTT
CDR3: CSVLNTGELFF

J: TRBJ2-7
D: NA
size: many
V: TRBV29-1
DNA: TGCAGCGTAGTGACTTTCTCCTACGAGCAGTACTTC
CDR3: CSVVTFSYEQYF

J: TRBJ2-3
D: TRBD1
size: few
V: TRBV6-2/TRBV6-3
DNA: TGTGCCAGCAACCCTACAGGGGAGACAGATACGCAGTATTTT
CDR3: CASNPTGETDTQYF

J: TRBJ2-5
D: TRBD2
size: many
V: TRBV7-6
DNA: TGTGCCAGCAGCTTAGCCTTACTAGCGGGGGTCGAGACCCAGTACTTC
CDR3: CASSLALLAGVETQYF

J: TRBJ2-7
D: NA
size: NA
V: TRBV7-6
DNA: TGTGCCAGCAGCCCCGACCCCGGGGTATACTACGAGCAGTACTTC
CDR3: CASSPDPGVYYEQYF

J: TRBJ2-7
D: TRBD1
size: NA
V: TRBV4-1
DNA: TGCGCCAGCAGCCAAGAAGCCGGCGGACAGGGCAGCGAGCAGTACTTC
CDR3: CASSQEAGGQGSEQYF

J: TRBJ2-2
D: NA
size: many
V: TRBV3-1
DNA: TGTGCCAGCAGCGCTAGCTCCTCTAACGGGGGGGAGCTGTTTTTT
CDR3: CASSASSSNGGELFF

J: TRBJ2-7
D: NA
size: many
V: TRBV29-1
DNA: TGCAGCGTTGGTCACAACAGGTGGAACGAGCAGTACTTC
CDR3: CSVGHNRWNEQYF

J: TRBJ2-1
D: NA
size: many
V: TRBV12-3/TRBV12-4
DNA: TGTGCCAGCAGTTCGACAGGTTACAATGAGCAGTTCTTC
CDR3: CASSSTGYNEQFF

J: TRBJ2-4
D: NA
size: NA
V: TRBV9
DNA: TGTGCCAGCAGCCCAGACGCAGGGAGTAACATTCAGTACTTC
CDR3: CASSPDAGSNIQYF

J: TRBJ2-7
D: NA
size: many
V: TRBV3-1
DNA: TGTGCCAGCAGCCCCTCAAGGGGGTCCTACGAGCAGTACTTC
CDR3: CASSPSRGSYEQYF

J: TRBJ2-1
D: NA
size: many
V: TRBV29-1
DNA: TGCAGCGCCCGGCGGGGCGGTTCGTACAATGAGCAGTTCTTC
CDR3: CSARRGGSYNEQFF

J: TRBJ2-7
D: NA
size: many
V: TRBV11-2
DNA: TGTGCCAGCAGCTTACTGTCGAGGCGATCCTACGAGCAGTACTTC
CDR3: CASSLLSRRSYEQYF

J: TRBJ1-1
D: NA
size: NA
V: TRBV5-1
DNA: TGCGCCAGCAGCTTGGCCGGGGTGATGGGGACTGAAGCTTTCTTT
CDR3: CASSLAGVMGTEAFF

J: TRBJ2-2
D: NA
size: few
V: TRBV28
DNA: TGTGCCAGCAGTAAAAACAGGGGAGGCACCGGGGAGCTGTTTTTT
CDR3: CASSKNRGGTGELFF

J: TRBJ2-2
D: TRBD2
size: many
V: TRBV5-4
DNA: TGTGCCAGCAGCCAAACTAGCGGGAGAGGCGACGGGGAGCTGTTTTTT
CDR3: CASSQTSGRGDGELFF

J: TRBJ1-6
D: TRBD1
size: many
V: TRBV5-1
DNA: TGCGCCAGCAGCTTGAACTCCCGGGACAGCAATTCACCCCTCCACTTT
CDR3: CASSLNSRDSNSPLHF

J: TRBJ2-4
D: TRBD1
size: many
V: TRBV4-1
DNA: TGCGCCAGCAGCCAAGCCCGTCAGGGGGTCGAACGATTAGCCAAAAACATTCAGTACTTC
CDR3: CASSQARQGVERLAKNIQYF

J: TRBJ1-4
D: NA
size: many
V: TRBV2
DNA: TGTGCCAGCAGTGGGGCCCTAAATGAAAAACTGTTTTTT
CDR3: CASSGALNEKLFF

J: TRBJ2-1
D: NA
size: many
V: TRBV6-1
DNA: TGTGCCAGCAGTGAAGAACTAGGTATGGGGAATGAGCAGTTCTTC
CDR3: CASSEELGMGNEQFF

J: TRBJ2-3
D: NA
size: many
V: TRBV21-1
DNA: TGTGCCAGCAAAGTTAGAGATACGCAGTATTTT
CDR3: CASKVRDTQYF

J: TRBJ1-3
D: NA
size: many
V: TRBV5-5
DNA: TGTGCCAGCAGCTTGAGTGGGATTCGGGCTGGAAACACCATATATTTT
CDR3: CASSLSGIRAGNTIYF

J: TRBJ2-7
D: NA
size: many
V: TRBV2
DNA: TGTGCCAGCGGTGCCCAGTACGAGCAGTACTTC
CDR3: CASGAQYEQYF

J: TRBJ2-7
D: NA
size: NA
V: TRBV20-1
DNA: TGCAGTGCCCAGAGAGGGAGGAGCGAGCAGTACTTC
CDR3: CSAQRGRSEQYF

J: TRBJ2-5
D: NA
size: many
V: TRBV3-1
DNA: TGTGCCAGCAGCCAAGATTGGCTGGGTCAGTACTTC
CDR3: CASSQDWLGQYF

J: TRBJ1-5
D: NA
size: many
V: TRBV6-6
DNA: TGTGCCAGCAGCACAAGACAGGTCGGCAATCAGCCCCAGCATTTT
CDR3: CASSTRQVGNQPQHF

J: TRBJ2-1
D: NA
size: many
V: TRBV9
DNA: TGTGCCAGCAGCGTTTGGGGGGCGTCCTACAATGAGCAGTTCTTC
CDR3: CASSVWGASYNEQFF

J: TRBJ1-2
D: NA
size: many
V: TRBV11-2
DNA: TGTGCCAGCAGCCGAGACAGGCTCTCAAACTATGGCTACACCTTC
CDR3: CASSRDRLSNYGYTF